This paragraph reports one T cell receptor (beta chain). Only in-frame clones appear in the TCRdb table, and some are missing; sequencing was by immunoSEQ multiplex PCR. This table has about 130,000 clones, roughly 90% appearing once. The data were taken from a study of cytomegalovirus exposure and HLA in healthy donors. The CDR3 totals 13 residues. Germline lookup yields CDR1 MNHNS and CDR2 SASEGT. V lost 10 bases, J lost 6 bases, and 6 bases stayed unmatched. The sequenced material came from PBMCs. J is TRBJ2-1 and V is TRBV6-1; 10 bases match TRBD2. The TCR was taken from a man aged 25-40 years in good health and CMV-seronegative. CDR3 DNA sequence: TGTGCCACCTCGGGACTAGCGATCAATGAGCAGTTCTTC. Its protein is CATSGLAINEQFF.